The sequence of this T cell receptor (beta chain) was determined in a study of blood T cell repertoires in COVID-19. Turning to the study itself: Samples representing acute and convalescent COVID-19 were sourced from the United States, Italy and Spain.

Residents of 24 US areas, aged about 18 to 100 years, made up the participants. What the recovered Cohort 3 donors had was two negative PCRs, clearance, or symptom resolution. This clone appeared a few times. Germline V gene lookup returns CDR1 SGHNT and CDR2 YYREEE (reference sequence). There are 14 residues in the CDR3. V was pared by 4 bases and J by 2 bases, with 3 bases of the junction left unmatched. TCRdb keeps only in-frame clones here, not all; method: immunoSEQ multiplex PCR. This sample has under 200,000 clones, with around nine tenths found just once. Sequencing was done on a sample of PBMCs or T cells enriched from blood (not recorded which). This sequence originates from a woman in her forties or fifties who had recovered from COVID-19. The chain employs TRBV5-4 and TRBJ2-7; 10 positions match TRBD1. CDR3 protein: CASSIGQGAYEQYF. CDR3 bases: TGTGCCAGCAGCATAGGACAGGGGGCCTACGAGCAGTACTTC. Combining the CDR3 with reference TRBV5-4 and TRBJ2-7 gives the whole variable domain ETGVTQSPTHLIKTRGQQVTLRCSSQSGHNTVSWYQQALGQGPQFIFQYYREEENGRGNFPPRFSGLQFPNYSSELNVNALELDDSALYLCASSIGQGAYEQYFGPGTRLTVT.